The 22 T cell receptor beta chains reported below all come from one sample, sequenced in a study of cytomegalovirus exposure and HLA in healthy donors. Researchers ran the PCR with 60 Vbeta and 13 Jbeta primers. Produced via immunoSEQ multiplex PCR; TCRdb's table is partial and in-frame only. The sample records approximately 170,000 clones, about four fifths being singletons. The sample consisted of PBMCs. The source of these receptors is a woman aged 45-59 years in good health and CMV-seronegative.

The chain recombines TRBV9 with TRBJ2-7; the match to TRBD2 covers 7 bases. The trim removed 1 base at V and 5 bases at J, leaving 6 bases unmatched. The CDR3 totals 14 residues. Looked up from germline, CDR1 is SGDLS and CDR2 is YYNGEE. This chain's CDR3 is CASSVTGGRDEQYF. CDR3 in DNA: TGTGCCAGCAGCGTAACCGGGGGGAGGGACGAGCAGTACTTC.

This clone was picked up a small number of times. The rearrangement uses TRBV29-1 and TRBJ2-7, with TRBD1 as a possible D gene (5 bases). Germline-derived CDR1 and CDR2 are SQVTM and ANQGSEA. The V gene lost 4 bases and the J gene lost 7 bases, with 17 bases spanning the gap. The length of the CDR3 is 13 residues. CDR3 amino acids: CSVVSTGSREQYF. CDR3 nucleotide sequence: TGCAGCGTTGTTTCAACAGGCAGTCGAGAGCAGTACTTC.

The V and J genes are TRBV5-1 and TRBJ2-2, with no clear D. Germline V gives CDR1 SGHRS, CDR2 YFSETQ. V lost 4 bases to trimming and J lost 5 bases, with 18 bases between them. This CDR3 has 16 residues. The CDR3 is CASSLFPGVVTGELFF. In DNA, the CDR3 is TGCGCCAGCAGCCTCTTTCCAGGTGTGGTTACCGGGGAGCTGTTTTTT.

This chain connects TRBV28 to TRBJ2-7, with a weak D call TRBD1 (5 bases). The V and J ends lost 7 bases and 3 bases respectively, with 10 bases between them. CDR1 and CDR2 (germline): MDHEN, SYDVKM. The CDR3 totals 12 residues. CDR3 loop: CASNRQLYEQYF. CDR3 sequence (DNA): TGTGCCAGCAATCGACAGCTCTACGAGCAGTACTTC.

This CDR3 is CASSQVTPQGYYGYTF. The CDR3 bases are TGCGCCAGCAGCCAAGTGACACCACAGGGGTACTATGGCTACACCTTC. This chain connects TRBV4-3 to TRBJ1-2; 7 positions match TRBD1. Germline values: CDR1 LGHNA, CDR2 YSLEER. CDR3 length: 16 amino acids. With 1 base clipped from V and 3 bases from J, the junction kept 8 bases outside the gene matches.

This clone was observed a single time. The chain recombines TRBV4-3 with TRBJ2-1, with a tentative D call TRBD2 (6 bases). Trimming pared 4 bases from V and 8 bases from J, leaving 12 bases between. The germline V gene has CDR1 LGHNA and CDR2 YSLEER. The CDR3 consists of 13 residues. Written as DNA, the CDR3 is TGCGCCAGCAGCCCCGAACCGGGAGATGAGCAGTTCTTC. This encodes CASSPEPGDEQFF.

Remarks on this clone: Mismatch with germline at one junction end may stem from a read error. The chain links TRBV7-7 to TRBJ2-4; maybe TRBD1 (6 bases). From germline, CDR1 is SSHAT and CDR2 FNYEAQ (reference sequence). This CDR3 contains 13 residues. CDR3 nucleotide sequence: TGTGCTAGCAGCTTTGACAGGTTTGACATTCAGTACTTC. Its translation: CASSFDRFDIQYF.

V is TRBV14 and J is TRBJ1-2; D is uncertain. Trimming left V 4 bases short and J 7 bases short, with 10 bases between. The CDR3 is 12 amino acids. Germline V lookup: CDR1 SGHDN, CDR2 FVKESK. CDR3 sequence: CASSRGSGGYTF. The DNA for the CDR3 is TGTGCCAGCAGCCGCGGGTCAGGTGGCTACACCTTC.

This clone was detected only once. V gene TRBV7-2 combines with J gene TRBJ2-7; 7 positions match TRBD1. The J segment lost 4 bases and the V segment lost 3 bases, leaving 3 bases of the junction unmatched. The CDR3 has 13 residues. Germline-derived CDR1 and CDR2 are SGHTA and FQGNSA. CDR3 DNA sequence: TGTGCCAGCAGCTTCGGACAGGTATACGAGCAGTACTTC. Protein: CASSFGQVYEQYF.

The gene calls are TRBV7-5 and TRBJ2-2; the DNA was not compared with TRBD2, the D call given in the table. TRBV7-5 is deemed a pseudogene. The CDR3 loop spans 19 amino acids. The CDR3: CARSLARGLLAESTGELFF. CDR3 DNA sequence: TGTGCCAGAAGCTTAGCGCGAGGGTTACTAGCGGAGTCTACCGGGGAGCTGTTTTTT.

This clone was found a few times. The V gene is TRBV7-2, the J gene TRBJ1-2; 9 bases line up with TRBD1. Trimming cost V 3 bases and J 8 bases; bases outside gene matches: 7. CDR3 size: 14 residues. Germline V lookup: CDR1 SGHTA, CDR2 FQGNSA. The CDR3 DNA is TGTGCCAGCAGCTTTGCGGACAGGGGAAGCGGCTACACCTTC. Protein sequence: CASSFADRGSGYTF.

The V gene is TRBV11-2, the J gene TRBJ2-7, with D perhaps matching TRBD1 (5 bases). This CDR3 is built from 12 residues. The V end was cut by 3 bases, the J end by 4 bases, with 7 bases between. Per the germline V gene, CDR1 is SGHAT and CDR2 is FQNNGV. The CDR3 bases are TGTGCCAGCAGCTTCGACAGTTACGAGCAGTACTTC. This gives the protein CASSFDSYEQYF.

V is TRBV9 and J is TRBJ1-5; D is perhaps TRBD1 (6 bases). The CDR3 consists of 14 residues. Germline V gene sequence: CDR1 SGDLS, CDR2 YYNGEE. Trimming removed 3 bases at V and 5 bases at J, with 12 bases between. CDR3 residues: CASSGGPKDQPQHF. As DNA, the CDR3 is TGTGCCAGCAGCGGGGGGCCTAAAGATCAGCCCCAGCATTTT.

This sequence joins TRBV29-1 and TRBJ2-6; TRBD1 matches 10 bases. CDR1 and CDR2 (germline): SQVTM, ANQGSEA. The CDR3 has 18 residues. J was trimmed by 0 bases and V by 6 bases; bases with no gene match: 11. The CDR3 bases are TGCAGCGTCCCAAGGGGACAGGGGACTGCCTCTGGGGCCAACGTCCTGACTTTC. Protein: CSVPRGQGTASGANVLTF. Filled out from reference TRBV29-1 and TRBJ2-6, the complete variable domain reads SAVISQKPSRDICQRGTSLTIQCQVDSQVTMMFWYRQQPGQSLTLIATANQGSEATYESGFVIDKFPISRPNLTFSTLTVSNMSPEDSSIYLCSVPRGQGTASGANVLTFGAGSRLTVL.

The chain is built from TRBV28 and TRBJ2-5; 13 bases line up with TRBD2. The tail of the sequence fits TRBJ2-7 better, so the J call may be wrong. The CDR3 sequence is 14 residues long. Germline V gives CDR1 MDHEN, CDR2 SYDVKM. The CDR3 nucleotides are TGTGCCAGCAGACTAGCGGGGGGGCCACACGAGCAGTACTTC. Its translation is CASRLAGGPHEQYF.

Comments on this clone: At one of its ends the junction is not consistent with the germline gene, which may arise from a read error. The chain couples TRBV7-9 to TRBJ1-1; possible D gene TRBD1, 6 bases. The CDR3 has 14 amino acids. The germline V gene encodes CDR1 SEHNR and CDR2 FQNEAQ (reference sequence). The CDR3 DNA sequence: TGTTCCAGCAGGGAAGGGACACCTAACACTGAAGCTTTCTTT. This translates into CSSREGTPNTEAFF.

The gene calls are TRBV5-4 and TRBJ2-7, with unresolved D. In germline, CDR1 is SGHNT, CDR2 YYREEE (reference sequence). The V and J ends lost 2 bases and 0 bases respectively, with 6 bases between them. The CDR3 contains 13 residues. The CDR3 DNA is TGTGCCAGCAGCTTCGACAACTCCTACGAGCAGTACTTC. Amino acids: CASSFDNSYEQYF.

In its sample, this clone was seen a few times. The identical CDR3 is also encoded by other nucleotide sequences in the sample. The rearrangement joins TRBV6-4 to TRBJ2-3; the D gene is possibly TRBD2 (7 bases). V lost 4 bases and J lost 2, with 10 bases in between. The CDR3 loop spans 14 amino acids. Germline lookup yields CDR1 MRHNA and CDR2 SNTAGT. In DNA, the CDR3 is TGTGCCAGCAGTGGGGGGGGCTCCACAGATACGCAGTATTTT. Its protein product is CASSGGGSTDTQYF.

With regard to this clone: Germline and junction disagree at one end, which may indicate a read error. The chain employs TRBV7-9 and TRBJ2-7; 8 bases are shared with TRBD1. CDR1 and CDR2 from the germline V gene are SEHNR and FQNEAQ (reference sequence). This CDR3 is built from 14 residues. CDR3 bases: TGTTCCAGCAGCCCGACAGGGGTGAACTACGAGCAGTACTTC. This translates into CSSSPTGVNYEQYF.

The chain recombines TRBV5-6 with TRBJ2-7, with 14 positions matching TRBD2. Germline lookup yields CDR1 SGHDT and CDR2 YYEEEE. With 4 bases clipped from V and 2 bases from J, the junction kept 11 bases outside the gene matches. The CDR3 covers 18 residues. CDR3 residues: CASSPAGLAGVVPYEQYF. CDR3 DNA sequence: TGTGCCAGCAGCCCCGCGGGACTAGCGGGAGTAGTTCCCTACGAGCAGTACTTC.

The gene calls are TRBV5-1 and TRBJ2-3; TRBD1 matches 8 bases. CDR1 is SGHRS, CDR2 YFSETQ, per germline. V lost 5 bases to trimming and J lost 4 bases; unmatched junction nucleotides: 15. The CDR3 sequence is 17 residues long. The CDR3 loop is CASRIRGPNTAADTQYF. The CDR3, as DNA: TGCGCCAGCAGGATCAGGGGGCCCAACACAGCGGCAGATACGCAGTATTTT.

V and J are TRBV7-2 and TRBJ2-7; possible D gene TRBD2, 6 bases. The germline V and J ends were trimmed by 5 bases and 0 bases, with 14 bases remaining between them. The CDR3 runs to 15 residues. Germline CDR1 and CDR2: SGHTA and FQGNSA. The CDR3 DNA reads TGTGCCAGCAGCCCGGACTATGGAAGCTCCTACGAGCAGTACTTC. Encoded protein: CASSPDYGSSYEQYF. The full variable domain, with the rest looked up from reference TRBV7-2 and TRBJ2-7, is GAGVSQSPSNKVTEKGKDVELRCDPISGHTALYWYRQSLGQGLEFLIYFQGNSAPDKSGLPSDRFSAERTGGSVSTLTIQRTQQEDSAVYLCASSPDYGSSYEQYFGPGTRLTVT.